This is a list of T cell receptor beta chains from one sample in a study of neoadjuvant anti-PD-1 for oral cavity cancer. Sequenced by immunoSEQ multiplex PCR; TCRdb stores in-frame clones only, minus some. The table has 30,000 to 35,000 clones, 85% to 90% seen once. Sequencing used PBMCs, obtained before nivolumab (anti-PD-1) treatment. These TCRs come from a person aged 40 to 85 with oral cavity squamous cell carcinoma. Both conserved end residues are part of each CDR3. D genes are given only for firm matches. Clone size is stated in some rows and not others, as once, few, many or a class when expanded.

size: .; V: TRBV7-7; J: TRBJ2-3; D: .; DNA: TGTGCCAGCAGCCCGGGTAGGGCCACAGATACGCAGTATTTT; CDR3: CASSPGRATDTQYF
size: .; V: TRBV11-2; J: TRBJ2-5; D: .; DNA: TGTGCCAGCAGCCCGGTTGACGGAGACCAAGAGACCCAGTACTTC; CDR3: CASSPVDGDQETQYF
size: .; V: TRBV2; J: TRBJ2-3; D: TRBD2; DNA: TGTGCCAGCAGTGTTGAGCGGGGGGGCTTAGATACGCAGTATTTT; CDR3: CASSVERGGLDTQYF
size: few; V: TRBV4-2; J: TRBJ2-6; D: .; DNA: TGTGCCAGCAGCCAAGGACACACAAACTCTGGGGCCAACGTCCTGACTTTC; CDR3: CASSQGHTNSGANVLTF
size: .; V: TRBV16; J: TRBJ2-3; D: .; DNA: TGTGCCAGCAGCCAATCCGGGGGGCGCACAGATACGCAGTATTTT; CDR3: CASSQSGGRTDTQYF
size: .; V: TRBV4-3; J: TRBJ1-1; D: .; DNA: TGCGCCAGCAGCCAAGCGGAGGGCTGGAACACTGAAGCTTTCTTT; CDR3: CASSQAEGWNTEAFF
size: .; V: TRBV18; J: TRBJ1-5; D: .; DNA: TGTGCCAGCTCTCCACAGGGCAATAGCAATCAGCCCCAGCATTTT; CDR3: CASSPQGNSNQPQHF
size: .; V: TRBV5-4; J: TRBJ1-6; D: .; DNA: TGTGCCAGCAGCGCCGGAAACAATTCACCCCTCCACTTT; CDR3: CASSAGNNSPLHF
size: .; V: TRBV5-1; J: TRBJ1-1; D: .; DNA: TGCGCCAGCAGCTTGTATACAGGGCGAACGAACACTGAAGCTTTCTTT; CDR3: CASSLYTGRTNTEAFF
size: .; V: TRBV19; J: TRBJ1-2; D: .; DNA: TGTGCCAGTAGACCCGCGGGGTTGGGCGGCTACACCTTC; CDR3: CASRPAGLGGYTF
size: once; V: TRBV28; J: TRBJ1-3; D: .; DNA: TGTGCCAGCAGTGAGCAGTCCAGCTCTGGAAACACCATATATTTT; CDR3: CASSEQSSSGNTIYF
size: .; V: TRBV29-1; J: TRBJ2-5; D: TRBD2; DNA: TGCAGCGTTGAACGGCTAGCGGGGGTGGAGACCCAGTACTTC; CDR3: CSVERLAGVETQYF
size: .; V: TRBV9; J: TRBJ1-4; D: TRBD1; DNA: TGTGCCAGCAGCGTAGGGCAGGGGGCAATCGGCGGTGAAAAACTGTTTTTT; CDR3: CASSVGQGAIGGEKLFF
size: .; V: TRBV29-1; J: TRBJ2-7; D: TRBD1; DNA: TGCAGCGCCCACCGGGACAGTCCCTACGAGCAGTACTTC; CDR3: CSAHRDSPYEQYF
size: .; V: TRBV19; J: TRBJ2-5; D: TRBD1; DNA: TGTGCCAGTAGTATAGCGCCCAGGGGGCAGACCCAGTACTTC; CDR3: CASSIAPRGQTQYF
size: few; V: TRBV7-2; J: TRBJ1-1; D: .; DNA: TGTGCCAGCAGCTTAATCGATGAGGTTGGAACTGAAGCTTTCTTT; CDR3: CASSLIDEVGTEAFF
size: .; V: TRBV27; J: TRBJ1-6; D: .; DNA: TGTGCCAGCAGTTCGACGGCAGGGCGCAATTCACCCCTCCACTTT; CDR3: CASSSTAGRNSPLHF
size: .; V: TRBV4-3; J: TRBJ1-3; D: .; DNA: TGCGCCAGCAGCCAAGACCGGGCTACTGGAAACACCATATATTTT; CDR3: CASSQDRATGNTIYF
size: .; V: TRBV7-8; J: TRBJ1-2; D: TRBD1; DNA: TGTGCCAGCAGCCCCGGACAGGCTGGCTATGGCTACACCTTC; CDR3: CASSPGQAGYGYTF
size: .; V: TRBV5-1; J: TRBJ2-2; D: TRBD1; DNA: TGCGCCAGCAGCTTCACAGGGGGAGCGTTGACCGGGGAGCTGTTTTTT; CDR3: CASSFTGGALTGELFF
size: .; V: TRBV10-1; J: TRBJ2-7; D: .; DNA: TGCGCCAGCAGTCGGCAGGGCCGGTCCGAGCAGTACTTC; CDR3: CASSRQGRSEQYF
size: .; V: TRBV7-2; J: TRBJ2-5; D: .; DNA: TGTGCCAGCAGCTTGTCGACAGGTCAAGAGACCCAGTACTTC; CDR3: CASSLSTGQETQYF
size: .; V: TRBV28; J: TRBJ2-5; D: .; DNA: TGTGCCAGCAGTTTAACCCACAGGGACGTGTACTTC; CDR3: CASSLTHRDVYF
size: .; V: TRBV2; J: TRBJ2-3; D: .; DNA: TGTGCCAGCAGTGAAAGAGCCGACGGAGCAGATACGCAGTATTTT; CDR3: CASSERADGADTQYF
size: .; V: TRBV6-5; J: TRBJ1-1; D: .; DNA: TGTGCCAGCAGGATAGGGGGAAACAGGAACACTGAAGCTTTCTTT; CDR3: CASRIGGNRNTEAFF
size: .; V: TRBV30; J: TRBJ1-2; D: TRBD1; DNA: TGTGCCTGGAGTGCCGGGTTGACAGGGACCTATGGCTACACCTTC; CDR3: CAWSAGLTGTYGYTF
size: .; V: TRBV4-2; J: TRBJ2-7; D: .; DNA: TGTGCCAGCAGCCAAGATTGGCAGGGATCCTACGAGCAGTACTTC; CDR3: CASSQDWQGSYEQYF
size: once; V: TRBV2; J: TRBJ2-5; D: .; DNA: TGTGCCAGCAGATACAGGGGCGGAGGGGAGACCCAGTACTTC; CDR3: CASRYRGGGETQYF
size: few; V: TRBV9; J: TRBJ1-1; D: TRBD1; DNA: TGTGCCAGTAACCGGGACAGGGACACTGAAGCTTTCTTT; CDR3: CASNRDRDTEAFF
size: .; V: TRBV10-3; J: TRBJ1-1; D: .; DNA: TGTGCCATCACTAGGGACGGCAACACTGAAGCTTTCTTT; CDR3: CAITRDGNTEAFF
size: .; V: TRBV10-2; J: TRBJ2-3; D: TRBD2; DNA: TGCGCCAGCACCATAGCGGGGGGTGTAGATACGCAGTATTTT; CDR3: CASTIAGGVDTQYF
size: .; V: TRBV5-1; J: TRBJ2-5; D: .; DNA: TGCGCCAGCAGCTTGGAGGGGCGGGGAGAGACCCAGTACTTC; CDR3: CASSLEGRGETQYF
size: .; V: TRBV5-1; J: TRBJ1-3; D: .; DNA: TGCGCCAGCAGCTTGGGGCGAGAAAACACCATATATTTT; CDR3: CASSLGRENTIYF
size: .; V: TRBV5-6; J: TRBJ1-3; D: .; DNA: TGTGCCAGCAGCTTCCCTGGAAACACCATATATTTT; CDR3: CASSFPGNTIYF
size: .; V: TRBV6-1; J: TRBJ1-2; D: .; DNA: TGTGCCAGCAGTGAATCAGTCAGGGACTATGGCTACACCTTC; CDR3: CASSESVRDYGYTF
size: .; V: TRBV5-1; J: TRBJ2-1; D: .; DNA: TGCGCCAGCAGCCTTACGACTGCTCGGAATGAGCAGTTCTTC; CDR3: CASSLTTARNEQFF
size: .; V: TRBV7-2; J: TRBJ2-3; D: TRBD2; DNA: TGTGCCAGCAGCCTTCCCGTAGCGGGGATAGATACGCAGTATTTT; CDR3: CASSLPVAGIDTQYF
size: .; V: TRBV5-1; J: TRBJ1-4; D: .; DNA: TGCGCCAGCAGCTTGGCCGAGGGGCGGAACGAAAAACTGTTTTTT; CDR3: CASSLAEGRNEKLFF
size: once; V: TRBV6-5; J: TRBJ1-5; D: .; DNA: TGTGCCAGCAGTTACCTCCAGGGGAATGAGCCCCAGCATTTT; CDR3: CASSYLQGNEPQHF
size: .; V: TRBV27; J: TRBJ2-3; D: TRBD2; DNA: TGTGCCAGCAGTTACCTCACTAGCGGGGGGGCCAGCACAGATACGCAGTATTTT; CDR3: CASSYLTSGGASTDTQYF
size: .; V: TRBV5-1; J: TRBJ1-1; D: .; DNA: TGCGCCAGCAGCCCTGCCCCACCTGCCGGGGGGTGGAACACTGAAGCTTTCTTT; CDR3: CASSPAPPAGGWNTEAFF
size: .; V: TRBV9; J: TRBJ1-1; D: TRBD1; DNA: TGTGCCAGCAGCGTCCGGACAGGGGGCGACACTGAAGCTTTCTTT; CDR3: CASSVRTGGDTEAFF
size: .; V: TRBV2; J: TRBJ1-2; D: .; DNA: TGTGCCAGCAGTGTCTCAGGGATGGACTATGGCTACACCTTC; CDR3: CASSVSGMDYGYTF
size: .; V: TRBV19; J: TRBJ2-7; D: TRBD1; DNA: TGTGCCAGTAGACAGGGGAACGAGCAGTACTTC; CDR3: CASRQGNEQYF
size: .; V: TRBV19; J: TRBJ1-5; D: .; DNA: TGTGCCAGTAGTGGAGGGGGATATAGCAATCAGCCCCAGCATTTT; CDR3: CASSGGGYSNQPQHF